This TCR beta chain appears in the sequencing data of a study of blood T cell repertoires in COVID-19. V lost 5 bases and J lost 7; bases outside the gene matches: 7. This CDR3 spans 14 amino acids. From germline, CDR1 is PRHDT and CDR2 FYEKMQ (reference sequence). Here immunoSEQ multiplex PCR was the method, and the copy in TCRdb shows in-frame clones only, minus some. The sample consists of tens of thousands of clones, about nine tenths of them appearing once. Specimen: peripheral blood. The clonotype originates from a woman in her forties or fifties with active or convalescent COVID-19. The chain is built from TRBV13 and TRBJ2-1; 8 bases map to TRBD1. In nucleotides, the CDR3 is TGTGCCAGCAGCCCTTGGACAGGGAAAAATGAGCAGTTCTTC. Translating gives CASSPWTGKNEQFF.